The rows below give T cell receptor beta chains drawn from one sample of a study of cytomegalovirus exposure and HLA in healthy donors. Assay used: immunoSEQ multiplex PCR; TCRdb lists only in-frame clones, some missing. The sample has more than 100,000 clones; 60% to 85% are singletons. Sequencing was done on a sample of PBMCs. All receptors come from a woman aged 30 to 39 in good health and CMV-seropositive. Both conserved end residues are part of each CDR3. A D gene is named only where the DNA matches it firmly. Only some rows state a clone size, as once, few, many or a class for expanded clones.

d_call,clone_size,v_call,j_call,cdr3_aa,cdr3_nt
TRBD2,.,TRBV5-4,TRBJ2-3,CASSRQTSGFTDTQYF,TGTGCCAGCAGCCGACAGACTAGCGGATTCACAGATACGCAGTATTTT
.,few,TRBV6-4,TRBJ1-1,CATQDPGRGTEAFF,TGTGCCACCCAGGATCCAGGACGGGGGACTGAAGCTTTCTTT
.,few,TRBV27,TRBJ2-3,CASSLSSQRLSTDTQYF,TGTGCCAGCAGTTTATCGTCCCAGCGGTTAAGCACAGATACGCAGTATTTT
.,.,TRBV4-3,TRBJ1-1,CASSKKLDNLEAFF,TGCGCCAGCAGCAAAAAACTTGATAACCTAGAAGCTTTCTTT
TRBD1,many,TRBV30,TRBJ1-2,CACPGTASNYGYTF,TGTGCCTGTCCCGGGACAGCGAGTAACTATGGCTACACCTTC
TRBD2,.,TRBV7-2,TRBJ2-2,CASSLESAAGGPAGELFF,TGTGCCAGCAGCTTAGAATCCGCGGCGGGGGGGCCGGCCGGGGAGCTGTTTTTT
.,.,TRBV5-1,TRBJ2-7,CASSPDNYEQYF,TGCGCCAGCAGCCCCGACAACTACGAGCAGTACTTC
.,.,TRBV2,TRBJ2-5,CASATWGRETQYF,TGTGCCAGCGCCACTTGGGGCAGGGAGACCCAGTACTTC
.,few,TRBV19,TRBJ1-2,CASSASTPGKHSRGYTF,TGTGCCAGTAGTGCCTCAACCCCGGGGAAACACTCGAGGGGCTACACCTTC
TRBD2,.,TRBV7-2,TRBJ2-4,CASSLYGTSGGAKNIQYF,TGTGCCAGCAGTCTATACGGGACTAGCGGGGGAGCCAAAAACATTCAGTACTTC
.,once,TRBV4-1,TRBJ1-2,CASSHDNRARNYGYTF,TGCGCCAGCAGCCATGATAACAGGGCCCGCAACTATGGCTACACCTTC
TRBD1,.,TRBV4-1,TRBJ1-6,CASSQIQGQRSPLHF,TGCGCCAGCAGCCAAATACAGGGGCAACGTTCACCCCTCCACTTT
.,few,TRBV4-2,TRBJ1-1,CASSQALVNTEAFF,TGTGCCAGCAGCCAAGCATTAGTGAACACTGAAGCTTTCTTT
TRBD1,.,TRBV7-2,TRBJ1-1,CASSLDRGGNTEAFF,TGTGCCAGCAGCTTAGACAGGGGTGGGAACACTGAAGCTTTCTTT
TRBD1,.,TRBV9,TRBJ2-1,CASSVSTGGNNEQFF,TGTGCCAGCAGCGTAAGCACAGGGGGGAACAATGAGCAGTTCTTC
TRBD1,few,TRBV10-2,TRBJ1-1,CASRQGGTEAFF,TGCGCCAGCAGGCAGGGGGGCACTGAAGCTTTCTTT
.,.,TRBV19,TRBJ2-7,CASSPNWASYEQYF,TGTGCCAGTAGCCCCAACTGGGCCTCCTACGAGCAGTACTTC
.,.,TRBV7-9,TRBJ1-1,CASRSTRASNTEAFF,TGTGCCAGCAGATCGACGCGGGCCTCGAACACTGAAGCTTTCTTT